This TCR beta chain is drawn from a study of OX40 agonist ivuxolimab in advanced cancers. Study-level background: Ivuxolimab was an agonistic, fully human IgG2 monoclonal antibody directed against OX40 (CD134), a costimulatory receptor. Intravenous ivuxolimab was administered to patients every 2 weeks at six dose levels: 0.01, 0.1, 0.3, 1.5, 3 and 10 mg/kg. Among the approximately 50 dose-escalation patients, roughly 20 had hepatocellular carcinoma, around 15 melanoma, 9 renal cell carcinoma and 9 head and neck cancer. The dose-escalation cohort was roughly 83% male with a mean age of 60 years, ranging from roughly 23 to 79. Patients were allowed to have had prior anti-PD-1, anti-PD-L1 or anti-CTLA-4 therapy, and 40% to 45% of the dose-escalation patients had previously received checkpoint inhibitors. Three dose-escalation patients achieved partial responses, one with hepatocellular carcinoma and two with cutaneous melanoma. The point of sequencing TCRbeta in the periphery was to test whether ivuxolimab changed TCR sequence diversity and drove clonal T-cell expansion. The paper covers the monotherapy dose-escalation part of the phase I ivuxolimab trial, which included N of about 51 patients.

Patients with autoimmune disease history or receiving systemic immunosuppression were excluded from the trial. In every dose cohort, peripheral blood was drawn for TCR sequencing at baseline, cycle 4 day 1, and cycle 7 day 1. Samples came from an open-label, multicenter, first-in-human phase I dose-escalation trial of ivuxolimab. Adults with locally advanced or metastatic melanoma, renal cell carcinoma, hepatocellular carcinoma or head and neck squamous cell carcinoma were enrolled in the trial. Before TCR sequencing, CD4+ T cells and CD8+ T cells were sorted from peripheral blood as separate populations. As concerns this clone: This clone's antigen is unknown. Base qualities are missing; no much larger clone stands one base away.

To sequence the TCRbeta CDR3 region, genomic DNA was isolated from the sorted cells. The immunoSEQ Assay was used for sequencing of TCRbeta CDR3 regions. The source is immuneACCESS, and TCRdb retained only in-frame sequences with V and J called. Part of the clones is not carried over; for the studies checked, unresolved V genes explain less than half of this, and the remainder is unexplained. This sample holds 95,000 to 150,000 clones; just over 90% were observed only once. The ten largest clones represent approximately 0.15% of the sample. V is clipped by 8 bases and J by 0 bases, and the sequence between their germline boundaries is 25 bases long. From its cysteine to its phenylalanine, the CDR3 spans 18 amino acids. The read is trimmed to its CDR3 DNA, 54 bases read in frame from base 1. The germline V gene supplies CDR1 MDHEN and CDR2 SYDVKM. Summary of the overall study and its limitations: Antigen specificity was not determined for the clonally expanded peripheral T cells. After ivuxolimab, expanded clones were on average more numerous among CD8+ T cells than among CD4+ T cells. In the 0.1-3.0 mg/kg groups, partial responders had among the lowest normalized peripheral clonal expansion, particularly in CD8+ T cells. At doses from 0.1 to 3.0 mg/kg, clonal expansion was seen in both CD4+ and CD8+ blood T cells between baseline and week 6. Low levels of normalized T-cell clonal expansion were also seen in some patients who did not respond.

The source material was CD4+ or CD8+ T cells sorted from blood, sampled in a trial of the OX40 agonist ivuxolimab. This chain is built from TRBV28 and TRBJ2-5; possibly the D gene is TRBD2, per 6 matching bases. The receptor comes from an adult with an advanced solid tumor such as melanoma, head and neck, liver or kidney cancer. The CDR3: CASGSPSLAGSNQETQYF. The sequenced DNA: TGTGCCAGCGGATCGCCCTCTCTCGCGGGAAGTAACCAAGAGACCCAGTACTTC.